Listed here are 10 T cell receptor beta chains from one sample, sequenced in a study of blood T cell repertoires in COVID-19. The repertoire was sequenced with immunoSEQ multiplex PCR; TCRdb's copy has only in-frame clones and lacks some. The table has about 300,000 clones, around 87% seen once. Sample: PBMCs or T cells enriched from blood (not recorded which). The source of these receptors is a young woman with acute COVID-19.

The chain has TRBV11-2 and TRBJ1-1; D remains unclear. Deletions cut 1 base from V and 0 bases from J, with 15 bases between. The CDR3 contains 17 residues. Germline assignment: CDR1 SGHAT and CDR2 FQNNGV. CDR3 nucleotides: TGTGCCAGCAGCTTAGGTTCCCTAACAGTATTGAACACTGAAGCTTTCTTT. Translating gives CASSLGSLTVLNTEAFF.

The chain combines TRBV10-3 with TRBJ1-2, with D uncertain. The CDR3 is 11 residues long. Trimming cost V 8 bases and J 1 base, with 5 bases left between them. Looked up from germline, CDR1 is ENHRY and CDR2 is SYGVKD. The CDR3 DNA reads TGTGCCATCGGCAGTAACTATGGCTACACCTTC. Its translation is CAIGSNYGYTF.

The gene calls are TRBV18 and TRBJ1-1; 8 nucleotides agree with TRBD1. The CDR3 is 15 residues long. V lost 5 bases and J lost 4; bases outside the gene matches: 9. Germline V CDR1 and CDR2: KGHSH, LQKENI. The CDR3 sequence: CASSFAGGRGTEAFF. The CDR3 bases are TGTGCCAGCTCATTTGCAGGGGGCAGGGGCACTGAAGCTTTCTTT.

The sample holds a few counts of this clone. This chain links TRBV6-5 with TRBJ1-5; no definite D call. With 11 bases removed from V and 7 bases from J, the gap between germline ends came to 15 bases. Germline loops: CDR1 MNHEY, CDR2 SVGAGI. The CDR3 covers 12 residues. CDR3 DNA: TGTGCCGCGGGTAGGGATTGGCAGCCCCAGCATTTT. It encodes CAAGRDWQPQHF.

The genes are TRBV28 and TRBJ2-3, with TRBD2 matching over 9 bases. V was clipped by 3 bases and J by 5 bases; unmatched bases: 24. The V gene's germline CDR1 is MDHEN and CDR2 SYDVKM. The CDR3 consists of 21 residues. This CDR3 reads CASSFRAGRRLAEGGGDTQYF. CDR3 nucleotide sequence: TGTGCCAGCAGTTTCCGGGCAGGTAGAAGACTAGCGGAGGGAGGGGGAGATACGCAGTATTTT.

The rearrangement joins TRBV14 to TRBJ2-7; the D gene is possibly TRBD2 (6 bases). Trimming stripped 2 bases from V and 7 bases from J, with 21 bases between. The CDR3 length is 16 residues. Germline V gives CDR1 SGHDN, CDR2 FVKESK. The DNA for the CDR3 is TGTGCCAGCAGCCAAAAGGAGGGGCTCCCACCGGGGGAGCAGTACTTC. This encodes CASSQKEGLPPGEQYF. Full variable domain (rest looked up from reference TRBV14 and TRBJ2-7): EAGVTQFPSHSVIEKGQTVTLRCDPISGHDNLYWYRRVMGKEIKFLLHFVKESKQDESGMPNNRFLAERTGGTYSTLKVQPAELEDSGVYFCASSQKEGLPPGEQYFGPGTRLTVT.

The chain employs TRBV28 and TRBJ1-1; weak D call: TRBD1 (6 bases). Per germline, CDR1 MDHEN and CDR2 SYDVKM. V was clipped by 2 bases and J by 0 bases, with 16 bases between them. The CDR3 length is 17 residues. The chain's CDR3 is CASSLRPRGHMNTEAFF. In DNA form, the CDR3 reads TGTGCCAGCAGTTTACGACCGAGGGGACACATGAACACTGAAGCTTTCTTT.

The chain carries TRBV11-3 and TRBJ2-7, with 9 bases that match TRBD2. Losses at the gene ends were 3 bases for V and 2 bases for J; bases not matched to a gene: 2. There are 14 residues in the CDR3. CDR1 and CDR2 from the germline V gene are SGHNT and YENEEA. The DNA of the CDR3 is TGTGCCAGCAGCTTTAGCGGGAGCGCCTACGAGCAGTACTTC. This sequence encodes CASSFSGSAYEQYF.

This chain uses TRBV27 with TRBJ1-1, with TRBD1 matching over 11 bases. The CDR3 has 13 amino acids. With V trimmed by 6 bases and J by 4 bases, 1 base remained unmatched. The germline V gene has CDR1 MNHEY and CDR2 SMNVEV (reference sequence). The CDR3 DNA sequence: TGTGCCAGCAGGGACAGGGGGCTCACTGAAGCTTTCTTT. Its translation is CASRDRGLTEAFF.

This chain links TRBV5-1 with TRBJ1-1; no reliable D call. V gave up 3 bases and J gave up 5 bases, with 5 bases separating them. Germline values: CDR1 SGHRS, CDR2 YFSETQ. CDR3 length: 11 amino acids. Written as DNA, the CDR3 is TGCGCCAGCAGCTATGAGACTGAAGCTTTCTTT. Residues: CASSYETEAFF.